Below are 2 T cell receptor beta chains sequenced from a single sample in a study of T cells in Graves' hyperthyroidism and ophthalmopathy. RNA transcripts provided the source from which TCR beta CDR3 regions were amplified. First-round RT-PCR targeting the TCR CDR3 was performed with the HTBI primer set. TCRdb ran MiXCR on the multiplex PCR reads and lists one entry per CDR3 protein. The sample has about 400,000 distinct CDR3 sequences, roughly 14% seen once. Specimen: blood. The receptors stem from a woman between 18 and 29 years old with Graves' hyperthyroidism that later progressed to Graves' ophthalmopathy.

This clonotype was observed at least ten times. This rearrangement joins TRBV5-1 to TRBJ2-7; the match to TRBD1 covers 7 bases. The CDR3 is 15 amino acids. J gave up 3 bases and V 0 bases, and 6 bases lay outside the gene matches. The germline V gene encodes CDR1 SGHRS and CDR2 YFSETQ. The CDR3 nucleotides read TGCGCCAGCAGCTTGGTTGACAGGGATGGCTACGAGCAGTACTTC. It codes for CASSLVDRDGYEQYF.

The J gene is TRBJ1-2, the V gene TRBV7-2; D might be TRBD1 (5 bases). V dropped 4 bases and J dropped 0 bases, with 9 bases sitting between them. Germline CDR1 and CDR2: SGHTA and FQGNSA. CDR3 length: 14 residues. The CDR3 protein is CASSSGHSNYGYTF. DNA of the CDR3: TGTGCCAGCAGCTCAGGACACTCTAACTATGGCTACACCTTC.